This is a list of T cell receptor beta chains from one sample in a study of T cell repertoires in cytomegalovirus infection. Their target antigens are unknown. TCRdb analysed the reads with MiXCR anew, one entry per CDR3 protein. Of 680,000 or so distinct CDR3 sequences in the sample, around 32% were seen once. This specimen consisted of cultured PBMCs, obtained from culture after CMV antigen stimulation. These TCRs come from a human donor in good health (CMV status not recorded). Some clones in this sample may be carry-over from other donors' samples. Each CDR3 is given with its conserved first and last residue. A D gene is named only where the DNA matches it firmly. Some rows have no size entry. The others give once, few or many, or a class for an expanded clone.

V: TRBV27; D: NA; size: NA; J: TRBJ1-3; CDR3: CASARALSGNTIYF; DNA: TGTGCCAGCGCCCGGGCCCTCTCTGGAAACACCATATATTTT
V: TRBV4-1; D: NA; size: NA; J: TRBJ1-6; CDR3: CASSTVNSPLHF; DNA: TGCGCCAGCTCGACAGTTAATTCACCCCTCCACTTT
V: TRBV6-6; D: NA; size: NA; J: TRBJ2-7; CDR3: CASSYCMRPQYCELYF; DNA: TGTGCCAGCAGTTACTGCATGAGACCCCAGTATTGCGAGCTGTACTTC
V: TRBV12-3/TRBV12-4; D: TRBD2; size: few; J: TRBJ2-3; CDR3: CASIEREGRSDTQYF; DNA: TGTGCCAGCATAGAAAGGGAGGGCCGCTCAGATACGCAGTATTTT
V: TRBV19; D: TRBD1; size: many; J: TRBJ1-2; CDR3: CASTGQGNYGYTF; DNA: TGTGCCAGTACCGGACAGGGAAACTATGGCTACACCTTC
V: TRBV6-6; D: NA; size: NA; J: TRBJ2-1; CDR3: CASLTRANNEQFF; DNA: TGTGCCAGCCTGACCCGAGCGAACAATGAGCAGTTCTTC
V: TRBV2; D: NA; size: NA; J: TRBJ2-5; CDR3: CASSPSFETQYF; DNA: TGTGCCAGCAGTCCCTCCTTCGAGACCCAGTACTTC
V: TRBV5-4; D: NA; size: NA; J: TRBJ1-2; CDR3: CASSLVTPGQRKYTF; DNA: TGTGCCAGCAGCTTGGTCACGCCGGGACAAAGAAAATACACCTTC
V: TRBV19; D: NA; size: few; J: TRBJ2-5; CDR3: CASSIIALDEETQYF; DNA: TGTGCCAGTAGTATTATTGCTCTCGACGAAGAGACCCAGTACTTC
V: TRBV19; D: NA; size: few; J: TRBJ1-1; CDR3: CASSILGGTRSRNTEAFF; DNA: TGTGCCAGTAGTATACTCGGGGGAACGCGGAGCAGGAACACTGAAGCTTTCTTT
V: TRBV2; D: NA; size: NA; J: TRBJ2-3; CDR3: CASSERQPSTDTQYF; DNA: TGTGCCAGCAGTGAGAGACAGCCTAGCACAGATACGCAGTATTTT
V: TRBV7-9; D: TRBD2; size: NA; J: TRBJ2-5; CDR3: CASSLMGSAGVIETQYF; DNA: TGTGCCAGCAGCTTAATGGGATCGGCGGGAGTGATTGAGACCCAGTACTTC
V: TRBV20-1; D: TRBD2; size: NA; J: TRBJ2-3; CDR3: CSARGTLAGNPDTQYF; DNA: TGCAGTGCTAGAGGGACTCTAGCGGGAAACCCAGATACGCAGTATTTT
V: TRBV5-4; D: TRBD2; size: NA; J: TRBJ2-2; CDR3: CASSLPPSGRAGGELFF; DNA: TGTGCCAGCAGCTTGCCCCCCAGCGGGAGGGCCGGCGGGGAGCTGTTTTTT
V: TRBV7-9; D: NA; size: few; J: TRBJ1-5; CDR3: CASSPPGVNQPQHF; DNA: TGTGCCAGCAGCCCCCCGGGGGTCAATCAGCCCCAGCATTTT
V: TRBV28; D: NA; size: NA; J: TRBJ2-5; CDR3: CASGWGGAQETQYF; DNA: TGTGCCAGCGGATGGGGCGGGGCCCAAGAGACCCAGTACTTC
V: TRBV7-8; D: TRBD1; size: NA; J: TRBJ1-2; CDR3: CASSLGTGFSYGYTF; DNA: TGTGCCAGCAGCTTGGGGACAGGCTTTTCCTATGGCTACACCTTC
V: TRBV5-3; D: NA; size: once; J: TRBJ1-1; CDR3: CASSSRVDGGTEAFF; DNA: TGTGCCAGCAGCTCCCGGGTCGACGGGGGCACTGAAGCTTTCTTT
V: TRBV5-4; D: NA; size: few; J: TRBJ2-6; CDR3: CASSPGSAGANVLTF; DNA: TGTGCCAGCAGCCCAGGGTCCGCTGGGGCCAACGTCCTGACTTTC
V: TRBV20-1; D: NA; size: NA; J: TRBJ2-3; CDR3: CSAPWAGTDTQYF; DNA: TGCAGTGCTCCCTGGGCAGGGACAGATACGCAGTATTTT
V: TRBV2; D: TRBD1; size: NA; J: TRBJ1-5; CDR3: CASTDGTGYQPQHF; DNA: TGTGCCAGCACCGATGGGACAGGGTATCAGCCCCAGCATTTT
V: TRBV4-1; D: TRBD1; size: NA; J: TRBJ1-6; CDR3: CASSQGGQRLYNSPLHF; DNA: TGCGCCAGCAGCCAAGGGGGACAGCGCCTCTATAATTCACCCCTCCACTTT
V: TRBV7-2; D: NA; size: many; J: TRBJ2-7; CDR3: CASSLGRGPYEQYF; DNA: TGTGCCAGCAGTTTGGGGAGGGGGCCCTACGAGCAGTACTTC
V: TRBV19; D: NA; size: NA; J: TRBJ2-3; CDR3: CASSIQGRADTQYF; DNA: TGTGCCAGTAGTATACAGGGCAGGGCAGATACGCAGTATTTT
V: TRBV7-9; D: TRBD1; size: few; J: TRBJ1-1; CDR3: CASSLGTEINTEAFF; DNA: TGTGCCAGCAGCTTGGGGACAGAGATTAACACTGAAGCTTTCTTT
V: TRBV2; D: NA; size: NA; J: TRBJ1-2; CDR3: CASSKEVGFGGYTF; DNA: TGTGCCAGCTCGAAAGAGGTGGGGTTTGGTGGCTACACCTTC
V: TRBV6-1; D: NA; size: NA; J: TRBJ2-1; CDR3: CASSLFLKKQFF; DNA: TGTGCCAGCAGTTTGTTTCTGAAAAAGCAGTTCTTC
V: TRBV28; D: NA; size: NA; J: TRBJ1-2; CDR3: CASSPTVRRNPSKGYTF; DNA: TGTGCCAGCAGCCCTACGGTACGACGCAACCCATCGAAAGGCTACACCTTC
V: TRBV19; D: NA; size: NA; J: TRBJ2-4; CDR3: CASSISGTAKNIQYF; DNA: TGTGCCAGTAGTATTTCGGGTACAGCCAAAAACATTCAGTACTTC
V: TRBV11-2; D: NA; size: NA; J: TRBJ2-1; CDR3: CASSAVKGGSDEQFF; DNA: TGTGCCAGCAGCGCAGTAAAGGGGGGTAGCGATGAGCAGTTCTTC
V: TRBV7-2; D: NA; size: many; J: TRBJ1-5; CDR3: CASSPARGTSNQPQHF; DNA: TGTGCCAGCAGCCCGGCCAGGGGTACGAGCAATCAGCCCCAGCATTTT
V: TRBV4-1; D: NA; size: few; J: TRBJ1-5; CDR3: CASSQVSGLNQPQHF; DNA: TGCGCCAGCAGCCAAGTCTCGGGGCTCAATCAGCCCCAGCATTTT
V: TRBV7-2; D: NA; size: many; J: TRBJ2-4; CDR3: CASSLAWNIQYF; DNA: TGTGCCAGCAGCTTGGCCTGGAACATTCAGTACTTC
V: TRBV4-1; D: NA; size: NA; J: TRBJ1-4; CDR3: CASSQTEVNEKLFF; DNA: TGCGCCAGCAGCCAAACAGAGGTTAATGAAAAACTGTTTTTT
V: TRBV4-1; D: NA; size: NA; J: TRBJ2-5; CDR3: CASSQDWSAPIQETQYF; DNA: TGCGCCAGCAGCCAAGATTGGTCCGCCCCAATCCAAGAGACCCAGTACTTC
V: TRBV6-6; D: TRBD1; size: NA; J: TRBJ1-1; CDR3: CASSYTPDRASGVTFF; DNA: TGTGCCAGCAGTTACACCCCCGACAGGGCTTCGGGTGTAACTTTCTTT
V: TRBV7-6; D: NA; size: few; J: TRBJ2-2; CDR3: CASSAPGELFF; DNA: TGTGCCAGCAGCGCCCCGGGGGAGCTGTTTTTT
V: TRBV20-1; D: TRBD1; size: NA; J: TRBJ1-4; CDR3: CSARTPWTGYNEKLFF; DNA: TGCAGTGCTAGAACCCCCTGGACAGGTTATAATGAAAAACTGTTTTTT
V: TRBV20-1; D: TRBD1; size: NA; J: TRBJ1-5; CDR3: CSARVATGAKGWGSNQPQHF; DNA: TGCAGTGCTAGAGTTGCGACAGGGGCGAAGGGTTGGGGTAGCAATCAGCCCCAGCATTTT
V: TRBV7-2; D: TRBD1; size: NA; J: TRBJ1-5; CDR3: CASSPRDSPYSNQPQHF; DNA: TGTGCCAGCAGCCCCAGGGACAGCCCTTATAGCAATCAGCCCCAGCATTTT
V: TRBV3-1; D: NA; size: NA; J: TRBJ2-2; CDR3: CASSHVLANTGELFF; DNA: TGTGCCAGCAGCCACGTACTAGCGAACACCGGGGAGCTGTTTTTT
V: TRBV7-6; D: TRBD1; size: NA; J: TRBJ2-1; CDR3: CASSYEAWGQGARNEQFF; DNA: TGTGCCAGCAGCTATGAGGCTTGGGGCCAGGGGGCAAGGAATGAGCAGTTCTTC